One T cell receptor beta chain is described in this entry. The antigen is not known. Additional DNA sequences in this sample encode the identical CDR3. This CDR3 is built from 15 residues. Deletions cut 1 base from V and 1 base from J, with 5 bases between. The germline CDR1 and CDR2 sequences are MNHEY and SMNVEV (reference sequence). These data are taken from a study of cytomegalovirus exposure and HLA in healthy donors. On the study more broadly: Later analysis reported that the 110 or so validation repertoires shared the platform of the approximately 670 first-cohort repertoires. General study points: Researchers catalogued approximately 170 TCR beta chains as cytomegalovirus-associated. In vitro, three CMV-associated chains proved specific for CMV antigens.

Sequencing was performed with immunoSEQ multiplex PCR; in TCRdb, only in-frame clones are kept and a portion is missing. In the table there are hundreds of thousands of clones, more than 85% of which are singletons. The sample comprised PBMCs. V gene TRBV27 combines with J gene TRBJ2-6, with D uncertain. The receptor was derived from a man between 18 and 29 years old in good health and CMV-seropositive. The DNA for the CDR3 is TGTGCCAGCAGTTTATTAGGTTCTGGGGCCAACGTCCTGACTTTC. Its translation: CASSLLGSGANVLTF.